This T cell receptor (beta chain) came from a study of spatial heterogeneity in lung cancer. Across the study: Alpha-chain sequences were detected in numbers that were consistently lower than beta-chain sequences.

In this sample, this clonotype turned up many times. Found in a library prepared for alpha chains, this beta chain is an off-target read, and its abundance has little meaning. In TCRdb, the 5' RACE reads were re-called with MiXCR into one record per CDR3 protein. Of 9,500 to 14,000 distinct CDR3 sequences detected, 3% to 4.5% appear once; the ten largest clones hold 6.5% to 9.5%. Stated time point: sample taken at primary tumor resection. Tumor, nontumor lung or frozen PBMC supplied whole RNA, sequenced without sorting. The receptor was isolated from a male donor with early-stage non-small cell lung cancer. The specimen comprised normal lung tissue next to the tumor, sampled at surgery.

Here the CDR3 DNA reads TGTGCCAGCAGTTACCTGGGACAGGGGTTAACCGGGGAGCTGTTTTTT. It specifies CASSYLGQGLTGELFF. V is TRBV6-5 and J is TRBJ2-2; TRBD1 agrees at 10 bases. The trim removed 2 bases at V and 5 bases at J, leaving 5 bases unmatched. The CDR3 is 16 residues long. Per germline, CDR1 MNHEY and CDR2 SVGAGI.